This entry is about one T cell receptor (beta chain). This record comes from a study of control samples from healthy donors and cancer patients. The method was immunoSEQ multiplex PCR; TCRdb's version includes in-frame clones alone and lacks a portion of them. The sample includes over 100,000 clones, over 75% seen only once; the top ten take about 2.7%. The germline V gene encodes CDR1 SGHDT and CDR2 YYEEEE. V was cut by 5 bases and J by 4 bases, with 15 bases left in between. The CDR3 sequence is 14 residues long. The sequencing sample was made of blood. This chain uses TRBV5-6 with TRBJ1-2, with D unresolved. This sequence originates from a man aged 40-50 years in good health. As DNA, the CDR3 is TGTGCCAGCAGGGCGACGTCAGGAATCTATGGCTACACCTTC. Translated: CASRATSGIYGYTF.